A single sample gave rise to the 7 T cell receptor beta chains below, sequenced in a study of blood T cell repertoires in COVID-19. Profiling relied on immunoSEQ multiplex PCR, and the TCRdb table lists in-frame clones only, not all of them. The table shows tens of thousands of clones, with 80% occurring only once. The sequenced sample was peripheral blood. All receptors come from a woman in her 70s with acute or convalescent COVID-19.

This CDR3 is CASRDSANTGELFF. The CDR3 bases are TGTGCCAGTAGGGACAGCGCGAACACCGGGGAGCTGTTTTTT. The chain recombines TRBV19 with TRBJ2-2, with D tentatively TRBD1 (6 bases). The CDR3 covers 14 residues. The germline V and J ends were trimmed by 6 bases and 0 bases, with 8 bases remaining between them. Germline CDR1 and CDR2: LNHDA and SQIVND (reference sequence).

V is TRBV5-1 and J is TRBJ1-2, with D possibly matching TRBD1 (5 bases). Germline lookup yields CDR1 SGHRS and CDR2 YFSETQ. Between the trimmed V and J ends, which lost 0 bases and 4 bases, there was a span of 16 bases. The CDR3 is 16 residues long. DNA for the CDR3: TGCGCCAGCAGCTTGGAGGGGCGACAGAACTCCTATGGCTACACCTTC. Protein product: CASSLEGRQNSYGYTF.

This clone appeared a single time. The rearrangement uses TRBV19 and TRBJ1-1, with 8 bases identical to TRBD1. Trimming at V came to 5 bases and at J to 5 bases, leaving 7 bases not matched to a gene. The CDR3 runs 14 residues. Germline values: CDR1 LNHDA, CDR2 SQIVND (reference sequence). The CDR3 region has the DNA TGTGCCAGTAGTTCCGGACAGGGTTTGACTGAAGCTTTCTTT. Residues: CASSSGQGLTEAFF.

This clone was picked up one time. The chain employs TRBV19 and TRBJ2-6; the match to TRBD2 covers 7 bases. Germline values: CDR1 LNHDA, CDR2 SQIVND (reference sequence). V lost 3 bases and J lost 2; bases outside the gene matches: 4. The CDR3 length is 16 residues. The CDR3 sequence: CASSMPGRAGANVLTF. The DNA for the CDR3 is TGTGCCAGTAGTATGCCAGGGAGGGCTGGGGCCAACGTCCTGACTTTC.

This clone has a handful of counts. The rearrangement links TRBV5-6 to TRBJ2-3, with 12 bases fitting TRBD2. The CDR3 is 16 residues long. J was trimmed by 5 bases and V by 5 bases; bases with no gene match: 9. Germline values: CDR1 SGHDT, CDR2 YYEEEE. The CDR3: CASRDPRTSGVDTQYF. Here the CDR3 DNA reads TGTGCCAGCAGGGATCCCCGGACTAGCGGGGTAGATACGCAGTATTTT.

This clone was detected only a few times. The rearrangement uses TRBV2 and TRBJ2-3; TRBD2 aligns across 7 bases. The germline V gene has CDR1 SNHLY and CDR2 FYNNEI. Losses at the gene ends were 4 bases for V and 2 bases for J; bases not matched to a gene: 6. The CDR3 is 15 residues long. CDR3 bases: TGTGCCAGCAGTGGACAAGCGGGGCCCACAGATACGCAGTATTTT. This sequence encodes CASSGQAGPTDTQYF. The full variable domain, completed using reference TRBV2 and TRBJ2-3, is EPEVTQTPSHQVTQMGQEVILRCVPISNHLYFYWYRQILGQKVEFLVSFYNNEISEKSEIFDDQFSVERPDGSNFTLKIRSTKLEDSAMYFCASSGQAGPTDTQYFGPGTRLTVL.

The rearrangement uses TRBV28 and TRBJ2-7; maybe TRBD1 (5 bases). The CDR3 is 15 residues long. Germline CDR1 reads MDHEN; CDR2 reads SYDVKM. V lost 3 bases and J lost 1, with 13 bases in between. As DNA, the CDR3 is TGTGCCAGCAGTTTTGTCAGGCAGGGATCCTACGAGCAGTACTTC. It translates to CASSFVRQGSYEQYF.